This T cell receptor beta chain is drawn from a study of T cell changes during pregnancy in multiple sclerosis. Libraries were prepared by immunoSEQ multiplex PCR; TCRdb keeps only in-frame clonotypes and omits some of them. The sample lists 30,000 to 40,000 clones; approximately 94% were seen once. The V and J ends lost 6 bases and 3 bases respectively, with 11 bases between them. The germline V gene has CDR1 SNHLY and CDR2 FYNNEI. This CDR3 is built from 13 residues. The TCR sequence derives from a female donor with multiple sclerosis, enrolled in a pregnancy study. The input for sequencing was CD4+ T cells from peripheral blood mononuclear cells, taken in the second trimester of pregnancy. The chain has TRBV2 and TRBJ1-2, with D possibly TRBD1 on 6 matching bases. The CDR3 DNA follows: TGTGCCAGCAGGACAGGCCCTGACTATGGCTACACCTTC. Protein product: CASRTGPDYGYTF.